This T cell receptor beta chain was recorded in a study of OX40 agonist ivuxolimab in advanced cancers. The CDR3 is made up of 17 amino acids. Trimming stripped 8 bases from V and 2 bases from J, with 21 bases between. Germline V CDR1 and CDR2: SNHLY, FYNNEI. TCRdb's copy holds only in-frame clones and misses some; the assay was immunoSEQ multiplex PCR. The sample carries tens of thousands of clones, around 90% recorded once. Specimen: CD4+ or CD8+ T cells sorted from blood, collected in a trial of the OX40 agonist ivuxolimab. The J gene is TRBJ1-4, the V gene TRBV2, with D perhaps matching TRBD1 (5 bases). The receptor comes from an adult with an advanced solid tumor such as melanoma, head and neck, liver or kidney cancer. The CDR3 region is CASLARDLLGTNEKLFF. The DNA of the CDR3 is TGTGCCAGCCTCGCCCGGGACCTCCTGGGGACTAATGAAAAACTGTTTTTT.